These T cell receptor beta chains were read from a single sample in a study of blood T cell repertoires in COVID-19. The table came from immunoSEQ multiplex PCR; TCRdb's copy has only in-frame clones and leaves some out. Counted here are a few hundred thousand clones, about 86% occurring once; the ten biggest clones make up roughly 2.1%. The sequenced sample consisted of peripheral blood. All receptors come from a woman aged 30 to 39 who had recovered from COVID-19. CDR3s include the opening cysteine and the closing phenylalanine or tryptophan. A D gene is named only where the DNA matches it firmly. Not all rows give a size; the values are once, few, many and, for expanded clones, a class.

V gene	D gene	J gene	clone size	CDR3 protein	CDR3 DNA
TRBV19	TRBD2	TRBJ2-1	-	CASSRASGRVYEQFF	TGTGCCAGTAGTAGGGCTAGCGGGAGGGTCTATGAGCAGTTCTTC
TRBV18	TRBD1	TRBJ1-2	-	CASSDREGYTF	TGTGCCAGCTCAGACAGGGAGGGCTACACCTTC
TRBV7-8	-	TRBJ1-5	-	CASSSGRAQPQHF	TGTGCCAGCAGCTCGGGCAGGGCACAGCCCCAGCATTTT
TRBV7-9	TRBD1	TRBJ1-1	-	CASSITGATEAFF	TGTGCCAGCAGCATCACAGGGGCCACTGAAGCTTTCTTT
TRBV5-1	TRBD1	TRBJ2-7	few	CASSRGQGNVGEQYF	TGCGCCAGCAGCAGGGGACAGGGGAACGTCGGCGAGCAGTACTTC
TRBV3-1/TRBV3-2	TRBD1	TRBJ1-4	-	CASSQADRAYEKLFF	TGTGCCAGCAGCCAAGCTGACAGGGCCTATGAAAAACTGTTTTTT
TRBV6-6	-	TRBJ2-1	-	CASSRTGKNYNEQFF	TGTGCCAGCAGTAGAACAGGGAAAAATTACAATGAGCAGTTCTTC
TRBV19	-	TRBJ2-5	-	CASKKQGWVGETQYF	TGTGCCAGTAAAAAACAGGGATGGGTTGGAGAGACCCAGTACTTC
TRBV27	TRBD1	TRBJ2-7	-	CASSFGTGSYEQYF	TGTGCCAGCAGTTTCGGGACAGGGTCCTACGAGCAGTACTTC
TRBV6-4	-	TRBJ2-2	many	CASSDSDHGAAGELFF	TGTGCCAGCAGTGACTCCGACCATGGGGCGGCCGGGGAGCTGTTTTTT
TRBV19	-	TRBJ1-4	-	CASRRVQGNEKLFF	TGTGCCAGTAGGAGGGTGCAGGGGAATGAAAAACTGTTTTTT
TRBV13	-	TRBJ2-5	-	CASSLVNQETQYF	TGTGCCAGCAGCTTAGTCAACCAAGAGACCCAGTACTTC
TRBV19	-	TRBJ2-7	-	CASQRDTDYEQYF	TGTGCCAGTCAACGGGACACTGACTACGAGCAGTACTTC
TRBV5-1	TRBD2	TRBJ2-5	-	CASSAGTSRETQYF	TGCGCCAGCAGCGCCGGGACTAGCCGAGAGACCCAGTACTTC
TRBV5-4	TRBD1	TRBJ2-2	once	CASSHAGQGAGTGELFF	TGTGCCAGCAGTCATGCTGGACAGGGGGCCGGCACCGGGGAGCTGTTTTTT
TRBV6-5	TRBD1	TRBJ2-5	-	CATWTGETQYF	TGTGCCACTTGGACAGGCGAGACCCAGTACTTC
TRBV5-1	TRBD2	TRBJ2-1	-	CASSLGGLAGGIYNEQFF	TGCGCCAGCAGCTTGGGGGGACTAGCGGGAGGGATCTACAATGAGCAGTTCTTC
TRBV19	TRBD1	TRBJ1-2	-	CASSSTGGAYTF	TGTGCCAGTAGTTCCACAGGGGGCGCTTACACCTTC
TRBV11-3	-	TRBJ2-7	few	CASSSGGRAYEQYF	TGTGCCAGCAGCTCAGGCGGCAGGGCCTACGAGCAGTACTTC
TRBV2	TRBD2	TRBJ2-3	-	CASSANSGGAGDTQYF	TGTGCCAGCAGTGCCAATAGCGGGGGGGCGGGAGATACGCAGTATTTT
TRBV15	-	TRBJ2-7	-	CATSAGAPYEQYF	TGTGCCACCAGCGCAGGGGCGCCCTACGAGCAGTACTTC
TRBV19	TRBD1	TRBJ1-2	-	CASSQGQGNYGYTF	TGTGCCAGTAGTCAGGGACAGGGTAACTATGGCTACACCTTC
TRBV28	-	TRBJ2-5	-	CASSLSYLWRGHETQYF	TGTGCCAGCAGTTTATCGTACTTATGGCGGGGGCATGAGACCCAGTACTTC
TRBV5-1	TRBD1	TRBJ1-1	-	CASSPETGEAFF	TGCGCCAGCAGCCCGGAGACAGGGGAAGCTTTCTTT
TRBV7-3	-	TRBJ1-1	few	CASSSTAYTEAFF	TGTGCCAGCAGTTCGACAGCCTACACTGAAGCTTTCTTT